This record looks at one T cell receptor (beta chain) sequence and its context. Its antigen is currently unknown. V gave up 1 base and J gave up 1 base; unmatched junction bases: 8. There are 18 residues in the CDR3. The germline V gene encodes CDR1 LGHNA and CDR2 YNFKEQ. This entry belongs to a study of cytomegalovirus exposure and HLA in healthy donors. Study findings and constraints: A few of the chains that were CMV-associated were confirmed in vitro to be specific for CMV antigens. A later analysis reportedly found that, within productive TCRs, an Asian-associated ancestry cluster had fewer N-insertions than the mean observed across the approximately 670 donors.

A multiplex PCR was run with 60 Vbeta primers and 13 Jbeta primers. Only in-frame clones appear in the TCRdb table, and some are missing; sequencing was by immunoSEQ multiplex PCR. The repertoire holds more than 150,000 clones, with roughly 75% as singletons. Each of the donors was a healthy bone marrow donor. The sample was PBMCs. The gene calls are TRBV4-2 and TRBJ2-5; 11 positions agree with TRBD2. The TCR originated in a woman in her 30s in good health and CMV-seronegative. CDR3: CASSQGSRLAGGQETQYF. Here the CDR3 DNA reads TGTGCCAGCAGCCAAGGAAGTCGGCTAGCGGGGGGCCAAGAGACCCAGTACTTC.